Listed here are 5 T cell receptor beta chains from one sample, sequenced in a study of cytomegalovirus exposure and HLA in healthy donors. The PCR ran on 60 Vbeta and 13 Jbeta primers. Clones were sequenced by immunoSEQ multiplex PCR, and TCRdb holds only the in-frame ones, with some missing. The sample has fewer than 150,000 clones; approximately 80% are singletons. The source material was PBMCs. The receptors come from a human donor in good health.

This clone was observed once. The chain joins TRBV5-8 to TRBJ1-5; 9 nucleotides match TRBD1. V lost 0 bases, J lost 7 bases, and 8 bases stayed unmatched. Per the germline V gene, CDR1 is SGHTS and CDR2 is YDEGEE. The CDR3 covers 16 residues. The CDR3 spells CASSLVGTGMSQPQHF. The CDR3 DNA reads TGTGCCAGCAGCTTGGTCGGGACAGGGATGAGCCAGCCCCAGCATTTT.

CDR3 sequence reads: CASSLGQGLNTGELFF. The CDR3 DNA is TGCGCCAGCAGCCTGGGACAGGGCCTGAACACCGGGGAGCTGTTTTTT. This rearrangement joins TRBV5-1 to TRBJ2-2, with 9 positions matching TRBD1. The CDR3 covers 16 residues. Germline CDR1 and CDR2: SGHRS and YFSETQ. With 4 bases clipped from V and 1 base from J, the junction kept 5 bases outside the gene matches.

Details on this clone: Lacking the conserved final phenylalanine or tryptophan, this CDR3 likely reflects a read error. The chain employs TRBV30 and TRBJ1-1; 9 bases match TRBD1. The junction had 11 bases not matched to a gene; V was cut back by 4 bases and J by 5 bases. The germline V gene encodes CDR1 GTSNPN and CDR2 SVGIG (reference sequence). The length of the CDR3 is 15 residues. The DNA of the CDR3 is TGTGCCTGGATGGGGACAGGGATGGGGAAAACTGAAGCTTTCCTT. It is translated as CAWMGTGMGKTEAFL.

This clone was seen only a few times. The chain couples TRBV7-9 to TRBJ2-3, with TRBD2 matching over 7 bases. Germline V gives CDR1 SEHNR, CDR2 FQNEAQ (reference sequence). The CDR3 covers 17 residues. V lost 5 bases to trimming and J lost 5 bases; unmatched junction nucleotides: 16. CDR3 region: CASSLVPIGGSVDTQYF. The CDR3 region has the DNA TGTGCCAGCAGCCTAGTCCCTATCGGCGGGAGTGTAGATACGCAGTATTTT.

The chain couples TRBV5-6 to TRBJ2-6; 10 bases fit TRBD1. Losses at the gene ends were 4 bases for V and 2 bases for J; bases not matched to a gene: 6. The CDR3 has 17 amino acids. The germline V gene encodes CDR1 SGHDT and CDR2 YYEEEE. The CDR3 spells CASSPGTGVTGANVLTF. The DNA for the CDR3 is TGTGCCAGCAGCCCCGGGACAGGGGTTACTGGGGCCAACGTCCTGACTTTC.